The clone carrying this TCR beta chain was recorded a few times. This sample was taken from a study of blood T cells in healthy people across ages. About the study: Per two T cells, about one barcoded beta molecule was captured through template switching.

This CDR3 spans 15 amino acids. The germline V and J ends were trimmed by 5 bases and 7 bases, with 15 bases remaining between them. Germline V CDR1 and CDR2: SEHNR, FQNEAQ (reference sequence). Combining a sample-barcoded 5' primer with a J-beta primer mix, a second PCR ran for roughly 7 to 11 cycles. Each sample provided no less than 2.5 million CDR3-containing paired-end reads. Using its own MiXCR run on the 5' RACE reads, TCRdb lists one record per CDR3 protein. The repertoire holds around 870,000 distinct CDR3 sequences, with more than 25% as singletons. The chain links TRBV7-9 to TRBJ1-6; tentative D call: TRBD1 (5 bases). The material sequenced was blood. This clonotype was obtained from a woman aged 80 or older in good health. CDR3 nucleotide sequence: TGTGCCAGCAGCCTCACAGGTACCGAAAATTCACCCCTCCACTTT. Its protein is CASSLTGTENSPLHF.